The TCR beta chain described here comes from a study of blood T cell repertoires in COVID-19. Study as a whole: There were acute and convalescent COVID-19 samples, and they came from the United States, Italy and Spain.

Methods used by the authors: Amplification of reference gene primers was used by the study to estimate nucleated cell counts. Here immunoSEQ multiplex PCR was the method, and the copy in TCRdb shows in-frame clones only, minus some. The V and J calls and clone size are taken from that table; D and trimming were inferred from the DNA. The profile shows some 160,000 clones, around 77% of them singletons. Trimming shortened V by 4 bases and J by 2 bases, and 12 bases separated the two germline ends. This CDR3 is 14 amino acids long. Germline CDR1 SGDLS, CDR2 YYNGEE. This TCR was recovered from a man aged 45-65 years with active or convalescent COVID-19. The chain carries TRBV9 and TRBJ1-2; D gene ambiguous. Sequenced material: peripheral blood. The CDR3 protein is CASSPVSSNYGYTF. The CDR3 coding sequence is TGTGCCAGCAGCCCAGTCTCGTCGAACTATGGCTACACCTTC. The full variable domain, rest sourced from reference TRBV9 and TRBJ1-2, is DSGVTQTPKHLITATGQRVTLRCSPRSGDLSVYWYQQSLDQGLQFLIQYYNGEERAKGNILERFSAQQFPDLHSELNLSSLELGDSALYFCASSPVSSNYGYTFGSGTRLTVV.